This entry describes one T cell receptor beta chain. No antigen is known for it. The V gene's germline CDR1 is SGHTA and CDR2 FQGNSA. The CDR3 runs to 14 residues. The libraries of TRB cDNA were prepared using 5' RACE with UMI labels. TCRdb re-called the 5' RACE reads, yielding one record per CDR3 amino acid sequence without DNA. There are some 50,000 distinct CDR3 sequences in the sample, with approximately 1.5% held by the top ten. These data belong to a study of CXCR3-negative and CXCR3-positive naive CD8 T cells. Study-wide background: Sequencing yielded about 135 million TRB reads, roughly 1.5 +/- 0.3 million per library. Whole-study results and caveats: Diversity was high in both naive subsets and much lower in memory cells. Naive CXCR3-positive and CXCR3-negative cells shared similar TRBV-TRBJ usage, unlike memory cells. Higher TRB CDR3 hydrophobicity marked CXCR3-positive naive cells relative to CXCR3-negative naive cells.

This sequence was found in a human donor in good health. Some clones in this sample may be carry-over from other donors' samples. Sequencing was carried out using naive CXCR3- CD8+ T cells from blood. Subset denoted: CD45RO-CCR7+CD27+CD95- naive CD8+ T cells lacking CXCR3 (TNR3-). V and J are TRBV7-2 and TRBJ2-7; TCRdb calls TRBD2, which cannot be checked without DNA. CDR3 protein: CASSAKLAGNEQYF.